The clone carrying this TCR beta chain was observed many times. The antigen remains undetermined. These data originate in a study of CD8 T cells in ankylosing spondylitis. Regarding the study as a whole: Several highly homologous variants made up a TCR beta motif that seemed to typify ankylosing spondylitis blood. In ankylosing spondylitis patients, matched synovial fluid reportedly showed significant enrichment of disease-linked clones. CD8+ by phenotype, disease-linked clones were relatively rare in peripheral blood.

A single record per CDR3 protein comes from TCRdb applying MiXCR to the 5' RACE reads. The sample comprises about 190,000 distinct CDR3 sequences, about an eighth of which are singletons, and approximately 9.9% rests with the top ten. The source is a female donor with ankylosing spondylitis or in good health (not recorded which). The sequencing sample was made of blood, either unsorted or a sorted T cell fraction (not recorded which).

CDR3 bases: TGTGCCAGCAGCTTAGAAGGTGGCGGGAGGGCCTCCTACAATGAGCAGTTCTTC. It specifies CASSLEGGGRASYNEQFF. The rearrangement joins TRBV11-2 to TRBJ2-1; 9 nucleotides agree with TRBD2. CDR1 is SGHAT and CDR2 is FQNNGV in the germline V gene. The V gene end was trimmed by 0 bases and the J gene end by 0 bases; junction bases not matched to a gene: 6. The CDR3 runs to 18 residues. Filled out from reference TRBV11-2 and TRBJ2-1, the complete variable domain reads EAGVAQSPRYKIIEKRQSVAFWCNPISGHATLYWYQQILGQGPKLLIQFQNNGVVDDSQLPKDRFSAERLKGVDSTLKIQPAKLEDSAVYLCASSLEGGGRASYNEQFFGPGTRLTVL.